The next 10 T cell receptor beta chains were all read from a single sample in a study of OX40 agonist ivuxolimab in advanced cancers. Libraries were prepared by immunoSEQ multiplex PCR; TCRdb keeps only in-frame clonotypes and omits some of them. The sample carries tens of thousands of clones, roughly 83% recorded once. Sequencing used CD4+ or CD8+ T cells sorted from blood, obtained in a trial of the OX40 agonist ivuxolimab. The receptors were gathered from an adult with an advanced solid tumor such as melanoma, head and neck, liver or kidney cancer.

The chain carries TRBV6-1 and TRBJ1-1, with D possibly matching TRBD1 (6 bases). This CDR3 is built from 15 residues. V lost 6 bases and J 0 bases, leaving 14 bases between the germline ends. Germline V gene sequence: CDR1 MNHNS, CDR2 SASEGT. The CDR3 nucleotides read TGTGCCAGCAGCTCCCAGACAGGCTTGAACACTGAAGCTTTCTTT. Translating it yields CASSSQTGLNTEAFF.

V usage is TRBV7-3 and J usage is TRBJ2-2, with 8 bases that match TRBD1. The V gene end was trimmed by 4 bases and the J gene end by 5 bases; junction bases not matched to a gene: 9. The V gene's germline CDR1 is SGHTA and CDR2 FQGTGA. This CDR3 has 16 residues. This CDR3 reads CASSSGQGGVTGELFF. Written as DNA, the CDR3 is TGTGCCAGCAGCTCAGGACAGGGCGGGGTTACCGGGGAGCTGTTTTTT.

This chain uses TRBV9 with TRBJ2-1; D is perhaps TRBD1 (6 bases). Germline V lookup: CDR1 SGDLS, CDR2 YYNGEE. The CDR3 runs 13 residues. V was shortened by 0 bases and J by 10 bases, with 11 bases between the two germline ends. Here the CDR3 DNA reads TGTGCCAGCAGCGTAGCTAGGCAGGGGGAGCAGTTCTTC. Residues: CASSVARQGEQFF.

This chain connects TRBV27 to TRBJ1-1, with 7 bases matching TRBD1. J was trimmed by 7 bases and V by 6 bases; bases with no gene match: 20. CDR1 MNHEY and CDR2 SMNVEV come from the germline V gene (reference sequence). This CDR3 region has 17 residues. DNA of the CDR3: TGTGCCAGCAGCTTCGTTTTGATCGGGACAGCGCTCGGTGAAGCTTTCTTT. Residues: CASSFVLIGTALGEAFF.

The chain couples TRBV6-5 to TRBJ2-3; D perhaps matches TRBD1 (5 bases). There are 15 residues in the CDR3. Looked up from germline, CDR1 is MNHEY and CDR2 is SVGAGI. Trimming took off 3 bases at V and 3 bases at J, with 13 bases between the two ends. CDR3 sequence reads: CASSYRGARTDTQYF. CDR3 nucleotide sequence: TGTGCCAGCAGTTATAGGGGCGCAAGGACAGATACGCAGTATTTT.

The rearrangement uses TRBV10-3 and TRBJ2-7; 10 bases are shared with TRBD1. Germline lookup yields CDR1 ENHRY and CDR2 SYGVKD. The CDR3 runs to 15 residues. Trimming cost V 6 bases and J 0 bases; bases outside gene matches: 5. The CDR3 DNA is TGTGCCATCAGCGGGGGACAGGGGAACTCCTACGAGCAGTACTTC. Translated, it gives CAISGGQGNSYEQYF.

The V call is TRBV27, the J call TRBJ1-2; tentative D call: TRBD1 (6 bases). The germline gives CDR1 MNHEY, CDR2 SMNVEV (reference sequence). V lost 4 bases, J lost 4 bases, and 16 bases lay in between. The CDR3 runs 15 residues. CDR3 nucleotides: TGTGCCAGCAGTTGGGGGGCCCAGGCGGTCTATGGCTACACCTTC. Amino acid sequence: CASSWGAQAVYGYTF.

V is TRBV19 and J is TRBJ2-7, with TRBD1 matching 7 bases. Germline CDR1 LNHDA, CDR2 SQIVND (reference sequence). This CDR3 region has 15 residues. The V and J ends lost 9 bases and 0 bases, in that order; junction bases with no gene match: 11. The CDR3 coding sequence is TGTGCCAGCCCCGAGGGACAGCGGCCCTCCTACGAGCAGTACTTC. Amino acids: CASPEGQRPSYEQYF.

This clone turned up a few times. The rearrangement uses TRBV19 and TRBJ1-2; the match to TRBD1 covers 7 bases. CDR3 length equals 13 residues. Unmatched junction bases numbered 6, after V lost 4 bases and J lost 7 bases. Germline CDR1 and CDR2: LNHDA and SQIVND (reference sequence). CDR3 nucleotide sequence: TGTGCCAGTAGTACCGGACAGGCCTTTGGCTACACCTTC. Protein: CASSTGQAFGYTF. The full variable domain, its missing parts supplied by reference TRBV19 and TRBJ1-2, is DGGITQSPKYLFRKEGQNVTLSCEQNLNHDAMYWYRQDPGQGLRLIYYSQIVNDFQKGDIAEGYSVSREKKESFPLTVTSAQKNPTAFYLCASSTGQAFGYTFGSGTRLTVV.

The gene calls are TRBV7-2 and TRBJ1-4; 8 nucleotides line up with TRBD1. Germline CDR1 reads SGHTA; CDR2 reads FQGNSA. Trimming removed 5 bases from V and 7 bases from J; junction bases left unmatched: 9. The CDR3 sequence is 15 residues long. The chain's CDR3 is CASSERQGSGEKLFF. The CDR3 DNA reads as TGTGCCAGCAGCGAAAGACAGGGGTCGGGTGAAAAACTGTTTTTT.